Presented here are 24 T cell receptor beta chains from one specimen sequenced in a study of early T cells in non-severe SARS-CoV-2 infection (dated by TCRdb to about 2021). Library preparation employed 5' RACE. Data came from a NextSeq 500. The public reads were quality trimmed at Q25 with fastp and then assembled into clones with MiXCR by TCRdb, keeping productive beta chains. Each entry merges the rows of one CDR3 protein and shows their most common DNA and genes. For this sample the table gives about 110,000 distinct CDR3 sequences, of which around 10% were detected only once. The ten largest account for 3.1% of the sample. Source material: whole blood. The receptor set was obtained from an adult who was a healthcare worker with PCR-confirmed SARS-CoV-2 infection or an uninfected control (not recorded which).

Only a few counts were recorded for this clonotype. The V and J genes are TRBV5-1 and TRBJ2-2; no firm D call. V was pared by 1 base and J by 5 bases, with 9 bases between. Germline CDR1 is SGHRS and CDR2 is YFSETQ. This CDR3 has 14 residues. This CDR3 is CASSLMVDTGELFF. CDR3 in DNA: TGCGCCAGCAGCTTGATGGTGGATACCGGGGAGCTGTTTTTT.

This clonotype came up a few times. This chain uses TRBV29-1 with TRBJ1-1; 7 bases line up with TRBD1. The CDR3 runs 13 residues. Germline values: CDR1 SQVTM, CDR2 ANQGSEA. After removal of 1 base from V and 3 bases from J, the junction contained 2 bases not matched to a gene. CDR3 in amino acids: CSVEAQGYTEAFF. The CDR3 DNA reads as TGCAGCGTTGAAGCACAGGGGTACACTGAAGCTTTCTTT.

The V call is TRBV25-1, the J call TRBJ2-7; TRBD1 is a possible D gene (5 bases). CDR1 is MGHDK and CDR2 is SYGVNS in the germline V gene. V was clipped by 7 bases and J by 3 bases, with 13 bases between them. This CDR3 spans 13 amino acids. CDR3 loop: CASNTQGIYEQYF. The CDR3 DNA reads as TGTGCCAGCAACACCCAGGGAATCTACGAGCAGTACTTC.

At least ten counts were recorded for this clonotype. CDR3: CASSLARNSGGTGVLTDTQYF. Written as DNA, the CDR3 is TGTGCCAGCAGCTTAGCACGGAATAGCGGGGGGACGGGGGTCCTCACAGATACGCAGTATTTT. V is TRBV7-9 and J is TRBJ2-3, with 10 positions matching TRBD2. CDR3 length: 21 residues. The junction had 17 bases not matched to a gene; V was cut back by 0 bases and J by 2 bases. Per germline, CDR1 SEHNR and CDR2 FQNEAQ (reference sequence).

This clonotype turned up a few times. The rearrangement links TRBV18 to TRBJ1-5; the D gene is possibly TRBD1 (5 bases). CDR1 is KGHSH and CDR2 is LQKENI in the germline V gene. The CDR3 totals 16 residues. V was shortened by 2 bases and J by 4 bases, with 15 bases between the two germline ends. The CDR3 spells CASSPVRGTENQPQHF. In DNA, the CDR3 is TGTGCCAGCTCACCAGTCCGGGGGACCGAGAATCAGCCCCAGCATTTT.

This chain connects TRBV15 to TRBJ2-5; TRBD1 agrees at 12 bases. This CDR3 is 13 amino acids long. With 6 bases clipped from V and 5 bases from J, the junction kept 1 base outside the gene matches. Germline V gives CDR1 LNHNV, CDR2 YYDKDF (reference sequence). The CDR3 loop is CATRGQGAETQYF. Here the CDR3 DNA reads TGTGCCACCAGGGGACAGGGGGCCGAGACCCAGTACTTC.

This clonotype was observed a handful of times. The J gene is TRBJ1-6, the V gene TRBV19; D gene uncertain. CDR3 length: 16 residues. Germline V CDR1 and CDR2: LNHDA, SQIVND (reference sequence). The V end lost 4 bases, the J end lost 7 bases, and 17 bases lay between the germline ends. CDR3 bases: TGTGCCAGTAGTACCCAGCCACTCTCCTGGAATTCACCCCTCCACTTT. Translating it yields CASSTQPLSWNSPLHF. Filled out from reference TRBV19 and TRBJ1-6, the complete variable domain reads DGGITQSPKYLFRKEGQNVTLSCEQNLNHDAMYWYRQDPGQGLRLIYYSQIVNDFQKGDIAEGYSVSREKKESFPLTVTSAQKNPTAFYLCASSTQPLSWNSPLHFGNGTRLTVT.

Ten or more counts support this clonotype. V is TRBV29-1 and J is TRBJ1-3; no firm D call. The germline V and J ends were trimmed by 6 bases and 4 bases, with 13 bases remaining between them. The germline CDR1 and CDR2 sequences are SQVTM and ANQGSEA. This CDR3 is 13 amino acids long. In DNA form, the CDR3 reads TGCAGCGTGGACCCCCTGGGAGGAAACACCATATATTTT. Protein sequence: CSVDPLGGNTIYF.

This clonotype was counted many times. This chain's CDR3 is CASSPGLASGNEQFF. In DNA form, the CDR3 reads TGTGCCAGCAGCCCCGGACTAGCTAGTGGCAATGAGCAGTTCTTC. This chain connects TRBV5-4 to TRBJ2-1; 8 nucleotides line up with TRBD2. CDR1 is SGHNT and CDR2 is YYREEE in the germline V gene (reference sequence). The trim removed 4 bases at V and 6 bases at J, leaving 9 bases unmatched. The CDR3 sequence is 15 residues long. Looking up the rest from reference TRBV5-4 and TRBJ2-1 gives the full variable domain: ETGVTQSPTHLIKTRGQQVTLRCSSQSGHNTVSWYQQALGQGPQFIFQYYREEENGRGNFPPRFSGLQFPNYSSELNVNALELDDSALYLCASSPGLASGNEQFFGPGTRLTVL.

The V and J genes are TRBV29-1 and TRBJ2-7, with TRBD2 identical over 7 bases. The germline V gene has CDR1 SQVTM and CDR2 ANQGSEA. CDR3 length: 14 residues. After removal of 4 bases from V and 4 bases from J, the junction contained 10 bases not matched to a gene. CDR3 amino acids: CSVVKSGKVYEQYF. The CDR3 coding sequence is TGCAGCGTTGTAAAGAGCGGGAAGGTTTACGAGCAGTACTTC.

This clonotype appeared a few times. CDR3 DNA: TGTGCCAGCTCCCCCAAGGGGATGGGTGACAATTCACCCCTCCACTTT. Protein product: CASSPKGMGDNSPLHF. This sequence joins TRBV18 and TRBJ1-6; D possibly corresponds to TRBD1 (5 bases). Trimming shortened V by 6 bases and J by 7 bases, and 19 bases separated the two germline ends. CDR3 length: 16 residues. CDR1 is KGHSH, CDR2 LQKENI, per germline.

The chain carries TRBV29-1 and TRBJ1-2, with 8 positions matching TRBD1. Germline CDR1 reads SQVTM; CDR2 reads ANQGSEA. The CDR3 length is 11 residues. V trimming: 8 bases; J trimming: 6 bases; junction bases outside the gene matches: 5. Written as DNA, the CDR3 is TGCAGCATTGGACAGGGCGATGGCTACACCTTC. It encodes CSIGQGDGYTF.

This clonotype was counted a few times. The rearrangement joins TRBV24-1 to TRBJ2-5; 9 bases agree with TRBD1. Trimming cost V 2 bases and J 5 bases; bases outside gene matches: 5. The CDR3 is 15 amino acids. Looked up from germline, CDR1 is KGHDR and CDR2 is SFDVKD. The CDR3 is CATSDSGQGSETQYF. The CDR3 DNA reads as TGTGCCACCAGTGATTCGGGACAGGGATCGGAGACCCAGTACTTC.

This clonotype was detected ten times or more. V gene TRBV5-1 combines with J gene TRBJ2-7; 7 bases are shared with TRBD1. CDR1 and CDR2 from the germline V gene are SGHRS and YFSETQ. This CDR3 is built from 14 residues. The V and J ends lost 4 bases and 3 bases, in that order; junction bases with no gene match: 7. The CDR3 loop is CASSQDGQVYEQYF. CDR3 bases: TGCGCCAGCAGCCAAGACGGACAGGTCTACGAGCAGTACTTC. The complete variable domain, with remaining parts taken from reference TRBV5-1 and TRBJ2-7, reads KAGVTQTPRYLIKTRGQQVTLSCSPISGHRSVSWYQQTPGQGLQFLFEYFSETQRNKGNFPGRFSGRQFSNSRSEMNVSTLELGDSALYLCASSQDGQVYEQYFGPGTRLTVT.

This clonotype came up many times. V is TRBV5-5 and J is TRBJ2-1; no clear D. The CDR3 is 15 amino acids. The V gene lost 7 bases and the J gene lost 3 bases, with 17 bases spanning the gap. Germline CDR1 reads SGHKS; CDR2 reads YYEKEE (reference sequence). The CDR3 region has the DNA TGTGCCAGCGGTTCCTGGTCAGGCCTCTACAATGAGCAGTTCTTC. Protein: CASGSWSGLYNEQFF.

This clonotype has a count of ten or more. This chain links TRBV6-1 with TRBJ2-1; D is possibly TRBD2 (5 bases). Trimming removed 8 bases from V and 0 bases from J, with 11 bases in between. This CDR3 contains 14 residues. Germline values: CDR1 MNHNS, CDR2 SASEGT. Here the CDR3 DNA reads TGTGCCAGCGAAATGGGGAGCTCCTACAATGAGCAGTTCTTC. Protein product: CASEMGSSYNEQFF.

This clonotype was seen many times. This chain connects TRBV12-3 or TRBV12-4 to TRBJ2-7; TRBD2 aligns across 7 bases. Losses at the gene ends were 2 bases for V and 3 bases for J; bases not matched to a gene: 7. This CDR3 is built from 15 residues. The CDR3 here is CASSLQGGGNYEQYF. CDR3 nucleotide sequence: TGTGCCAGCAGTTTACAGGGCGGGGGAAACTACGAGCAGTACTTC.

Points on this clonotype: The CDR3 does not close with the conserved phenylalanine or tryptophan, likely indicating a read error. The chain recombines TRBV7-3 with TRBJ2-1, with TRBD1 matching 8 bases. Germline V lookup: CDR1 SGHTA, CDR2 FQGTGA. After removal of 5 bases from V and 6 bases from J, the junction contained 12 bases not matched to a gene. This CDR3 is built from 16 residues. The CDR3 nucleotides are TGTGCCAGCAGCCCCGTCCAGGGGGCGCCGGGCAATGAGCAGTTCCTC. Protein: CASSPVQGAPGNEQFL.

This clonotype was detected many times. The V and J genes are TRBV5-4 and TRBJ2-7; TRBD2 might be the D (6 bases). The CDR3 loop spans 14 amino acids. Germline-derived CDR1 and CDR2 are SGHNT and YYREEE (reference sequence). The germline V and J ends were trimmed by 4 bases and 0 bases, with 11 bases remaining between them. CDR3 DNA: TGTGCCAGCAGCATCTCTAGCGCCTCCTACGAGCAGTACTTC. Protein: CASSISSASYEQYF.

This clonotype appeared a few times. The chain joins TRBV15 to TRBJ2-5; 7 nucleotides align to TRBD1. The CDR3 sequence is 14 residues long. Germline V lookup: CDR1 LNHNV, CDR2 YYDKDF (reference sequence). The V and J ends lost 4 bases and 5 bases, in that order; junction bases with no gene match: 7. The CDR3 coding sequence is TGTGCCACCAGCAAGGGGGACAGCGCCGAGACCCAGTACTTC. Translating gives CATSKGDSAETQYF. The entire variable domain, with the rest obtained from reference TRBV15 and TRBJ2-5, is as follows: DAMVIQNPRYQVTQFGKPVTLSCSQTLNHNVMYWYQQKSSQAPKLLFHYYDKDFNNEADTPDNFQSRRPNTSFCFLDIRSPGLGDTAMYLCATSKGDSAETQYFGPGTRLLVL.

This clonotype was counted only a few times. The rearrangement joins TRBV7-9 to TRBJ2-7; D may be TRBD2 (7 bases). Germline values: CDR1 SEHNR, CDR2 FQNEAQ (reference sequence). The CDR3 is made up of 14 amino acids. Trimming removed 8 bases from V and 6 bases from J, with 20 bases in between. The CDR3: CASGGGRHLTEQYF. The CDR3 DNA sequence: TGTGCCAGCGGGGGGGGCAGGCACCTTACCGAGCAGTACTTC.

The chain recombines TRBV30 with TRBJ2-7; D is possibly TRBD1 (5 bases). This CDR3 is built from 13 residues. CDR1 is GTSNPN and CDR2 is SVGIG in the germline V gene (reference sequence). The V gene lost 4 bases and the J gene lost 2 bases, with 12 bases spanning the gap. CDR3 in amino acids: CAWNSGSTYEQYF. The CDR3 coding sequence is TGTGCCTGGAACTCAGGGTCCACCTACGAGCAGTACTTC.

This clonotype was detected a few times. J is TRBJ2-4 and V is TRBV15; 8 bases fit TRBD1. V was clipped by 1 base and J by 1 base; unmatched bases: 6. CDR3 length: 17 residues. The germline gives CDR1 LNHNV, CDR2 YYDKDF (reference sequence). CDR3 in DNA: TGTGCCACCAGCAGAGGGACAGGGATTGGGGCCAAAAACATTCAGTACTTC. Translating it yields CATSRGTGIGAKNIQYF.

The sample holds one count of this clonotype. The chain uses TRBV14 and TRBJ1-2; TRBD1 aligns across 7 bases. This CDR3 region has 15 residues. The trim removed 5 bases at V and 10 bases at J, leaving 16 bases unmatched. Germline loops: CDR1 SGHDN, CDR2 FVKESK. CDR3 DNA: TGTGCCAGCAGCGGCTGGCAGGGGGAACCGGGAGTCTACACCTTC. It codes for CASSGWQGEPGVYTF.